The clone carrying this T cell receptor (beta chain) appeared a single time. This sample is part of a study of shared clonotypes between healthy human individuals. Looking at the study overall: Three CD4 naive, three CD4 memory, two CD8 naive and one CD8 memory plate were used per donor.

Donors were healthy HIV-negative adults without recent acute infections or vaccinations. Splitting of CD4+ cells produced CD45RA+ naive and CD45RA-negative memory subsets. Profiled with immunoSEQ multiplex PCR; TCRdb holds only in-frame clones, not every one. The sample consists of about a million clones, approximately 80% of them appearing once. Germline loops: CDR1 MNHEY, CDR2 SMNVEV (reference sequence). V shed 2 bases and J shed 5 bases, with 12 bases lying between them. This CDR3 is 14 amino acids long. This chain joins TRBV27 and TRBJ1-1, with D hard to call. The source of this sequence is a man between 18 and 35 years old in good health. Some clones in this sample may be carry-over from other donors' samples. Material for sequencing was memory CD4+ T cells from PBMCs. Subset given: CD45RA-negative fraction. The CDR3 DNA reads TGTGCCAGCAGTTTAGGTGGAATCCGAACTGAAGCTTTCTTT. This codes for CASSLGGIRTEAFF.